A selection of T cell receptor beta chains follows, all from one sample in a study of shared clonotypes between healthy human individuals. Sequenced by immunoSEQ multiplex PCR; TCRdb stores in-frame clones only, minus some. The data show under 1,100,000 clones, around three quarters seen once. Source material: memory CD4+ T cells from PBMCs. The receptors were gathered from a man younger than 30 in good health. Some clones in this sample may be carry-over from other donors' samples. CDR3s include the opening cysteine and the closing phenylalanine or tryptophan. The D gene is left open where the match is weak. Rows may omit the clone size; those that give it use once, few, many or a size class.

>TRBJ2-1|.|.|TRBV20-1
CSARGGTEQFF
TGCAGTGCTAGAGGGGGCACTGAGCAGTTCTTC
>TRBJ1-2|.|.|TRBV5-1
CASSLDRDGYTF
TGCGCCAGCAGCTTGGACAGGGACGGCTACACCTTC
>TRBJ2-7|.|.|TRBV25-1
CASRSTLGGDTYEQYF
TGTGCCAGCAGAAGTACCTTAGGAGGGGACACCTACGAGCAGTACTTC
>TRBJ2-1|.|TRBD2|TRBV6-6
CASGASGSAYNEQFF
TGTGCCAGCGGCGCTAGCGGGAGTGCCTACAATGAGCAGTTCTTC
>TRBJ2-1|.|TRBD2|TRBV6-1
CASSEGLAGNNEQFF
TGTGCCAGCAGTGAGGGACTAGCGGGGAATAATGAGCAGTTCTTC
>TRBJ2-7|.|.|TRBV21-1
CASSNALHRGDEQYF
TGTGCCAGCAGCAACGCCCTTCACAGGGGTGACGAGCAGTACTTC
>TRBJ1-5|.|.|TRBV6-1
CASVPGSYSNQPQHF
TGTGCCAGCGTCCCGGGGAGTTATAGCAATCAGCCCCAGCATTTT
>TRBJ2-7|.|TRBD1|TRBV2
CARRQGPNSYEQYF
TGTGCCAGGAGACAGGGGCCGAACTCCTACGAGCAGTACTTC
>TRBJ2-1|.|TRBD2|TRBV4-3
CASSQASGGAYNEQFF
TGCGCCAGCAGCCAAGCTAGCGGGGGGGCCTACAATGAGCAGTTCTTC
>TRBJ2-6|.|.|TRBV14
CASSQAKRASGANVLTF
TGTGCCAGCAGCCAGGCTAAAAGGGCGTCTGGGGCCAACGTCCTGACTTTC
>TRBJ1-1|.|.|TRBV12-5
CASGLVLAGRAGLNTEAFF
TGTGCTAGTGGTTTGGTGTTGGCGGGCCGCGCGGGATTGAACACTGAAGCTTTCTTT
>TRBJ2-1|.|TRBD2|TRBV5-1
CASSFTSGGPNEQFF
TGCGCCAGCAGCTTCACTAGCGGGGGCCCCAATGAGCAGTTCTTC
>TRBJ2-2|once|TRBD2|TRBV7-9
CASSLARGTTGELFF
TGTGCCAGCAGCTTAGCGCGGGGGACCACCGGGGAGCTGTTTTTT
>TRBJ1-2|.|TRBD1|TRBV28
CASSLWDRGSGYTF
TGTGCCAGCAGTTTATGGGACAGGGGCTCTGGCTACACCTTC
>TRBJ2-7|.|TRBD2|TRBV4-1
CASSRRAGTSGHSYEQYF
TGCGCCAGCAGCCGACGGGCGGGGACTAGCGGGCACTCCTACGAGCAGTACTTC
>TRBJ1-4|.|TRBD1|TRBV9
CASSVQGGTGLTNEKLFF
TGTGCCAGCAGCGTCCAAGGAGGGACAGGCCTAACTAATGAAAAACTGTTTTTT
>TRBJ2-1|.|.|TRBV5-4
CASSKGTSREQFF
TGTGCCAGCAGCAAAGGGACCTCACGGGAGCAGTTCTTC
>TRBJ1-1|few|.|TRBV6-1
CASSEGGREAFF
TGTGCCAGCAGTGAAGGGGGCCGTGAAGCTTTCTTT
>TRBJ1-5|.|TRBD1|TRBV2
CASSYRGLGQPQHF
TGTGCCAGCAGTTACAGGGGGCTAGGACAGCCCCAGCATTTT